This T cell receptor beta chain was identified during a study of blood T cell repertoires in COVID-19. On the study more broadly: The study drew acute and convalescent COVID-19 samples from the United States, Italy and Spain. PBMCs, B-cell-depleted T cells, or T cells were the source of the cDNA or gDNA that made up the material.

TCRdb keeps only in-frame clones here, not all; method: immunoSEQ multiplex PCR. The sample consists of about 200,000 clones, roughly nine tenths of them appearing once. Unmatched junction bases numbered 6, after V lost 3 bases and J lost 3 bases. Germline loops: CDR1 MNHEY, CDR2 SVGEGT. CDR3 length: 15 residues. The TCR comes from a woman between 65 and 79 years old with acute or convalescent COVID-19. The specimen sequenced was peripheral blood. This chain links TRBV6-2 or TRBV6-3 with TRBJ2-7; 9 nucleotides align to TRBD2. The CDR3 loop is CASSYLLAGDYEQYF. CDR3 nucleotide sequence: TGTGCCAGCAGTTATCTGTTAGCGGGAGACTACGAGCAGTACTTC.